This T cell receptor beta chain was sequenced during a study of blood T cell repertoires in COVID-19. Study-wide context: Material from acute and convalescent COVID-19 was sourced from the United States, Italy and Spain. Sources were T cells, B-cell-depleted T cells, or PBMCs; the material itself was cDNA or gDNA.

Measured with immunoSEQ multiplex PCR; TCRdb has only the in-frame clones, and not every one. The sample carries about 130,000 clones, 85% to 90% recorded once. Germline V lookup: CDR1 SGHTA, CDR2 FQGNSA. The junction had 6 bases not matched to a gene; V was cut back by 1 base and J by 5 bases. The CDR3 loop spans 15 amino acids. Patients in Seattle were enrolled during active infection, then followed longitudinally. The receptor was derived from an elderly woman with COVID-19, enrolled during active disease. This rearrangement joins TRBV7-2 to TRBJ2-5, with TRBD2 matching over 8 bases. The sequenced sample consisted of peripheral blood. CDR3 nucleotides: TGTGCCAGCAGCTTAGAAGGGACTAGGGACGAGACCCAGTACTTC. The encoded protein is CASSLEGTRDETQYF.